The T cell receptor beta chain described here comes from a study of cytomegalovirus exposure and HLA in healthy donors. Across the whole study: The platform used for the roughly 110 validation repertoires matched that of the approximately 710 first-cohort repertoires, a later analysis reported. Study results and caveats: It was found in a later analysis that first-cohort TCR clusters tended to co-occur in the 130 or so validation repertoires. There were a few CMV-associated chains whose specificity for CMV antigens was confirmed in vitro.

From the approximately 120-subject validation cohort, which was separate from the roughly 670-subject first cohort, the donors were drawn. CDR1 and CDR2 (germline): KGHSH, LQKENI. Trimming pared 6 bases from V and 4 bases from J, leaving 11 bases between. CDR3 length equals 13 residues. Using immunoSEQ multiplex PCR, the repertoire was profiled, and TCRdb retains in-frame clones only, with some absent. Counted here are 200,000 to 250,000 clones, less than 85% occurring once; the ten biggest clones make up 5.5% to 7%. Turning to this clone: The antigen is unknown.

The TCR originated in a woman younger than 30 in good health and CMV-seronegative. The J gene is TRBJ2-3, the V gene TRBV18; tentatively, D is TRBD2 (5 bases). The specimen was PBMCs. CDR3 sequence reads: CASSSADPDTQYF. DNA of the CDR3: TGTGCCAGCTCGTCAGCGGACCCAGATACGCAGTATTTT.